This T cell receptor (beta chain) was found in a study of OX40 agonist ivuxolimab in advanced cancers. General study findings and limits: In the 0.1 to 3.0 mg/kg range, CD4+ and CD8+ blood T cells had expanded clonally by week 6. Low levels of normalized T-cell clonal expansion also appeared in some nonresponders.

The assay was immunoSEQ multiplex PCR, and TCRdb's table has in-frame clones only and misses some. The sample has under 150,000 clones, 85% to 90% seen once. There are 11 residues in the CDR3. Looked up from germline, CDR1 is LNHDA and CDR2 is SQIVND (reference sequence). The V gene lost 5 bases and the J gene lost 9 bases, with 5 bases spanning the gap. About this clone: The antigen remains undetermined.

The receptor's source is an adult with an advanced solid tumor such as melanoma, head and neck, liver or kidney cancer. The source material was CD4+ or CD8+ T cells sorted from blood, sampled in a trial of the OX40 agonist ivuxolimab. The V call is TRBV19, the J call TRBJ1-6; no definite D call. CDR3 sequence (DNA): TGTGCCAGTAGTCACCGTTCACCCCTCCACTTT. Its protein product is CASSHRSPLHF.